This TCR beta chain was recorded in a study of cytomegalovirus exposure and HLA in healthy donors. Whole-study findings and limits: Fewer N-insertions than the approximately 700-donor mean were reportedly shown by an Asian-associated ancestry cluster in a later analysis. Both high specificity and high sensitivity reportedly marked the classifier's diagnosis of cytomegalovirus status.

Researchers ran the PCR with 60 Vbeta and 13 Jbeta primers. TCRdb keeps only in-frame clones here, not all; method: immunoSEQ multiplex PCR. The sample includes roughly 130,000 clones, approximately 80% of them seen just once. With regard to this clone: What it recognizes is unknown.

V lost 6 bases to trimming and J lost 6 bases; unmatched junction nucleotides: 9. The CDR3 length is 15 residues. The germline gives CDR1 SEHNR, CDR2 FQNEAQ (reference sequence). Sequenced: PBMCs. This chain connects TRBV7-9 to TRBJ2-1, with 9 bases fitting TRBD2. The TCR comes from a man aged 18 to 30 in good health and CMV-seronegative. CDR3 DNA: TGTGCCAGCAGGGCGCGGGGTAGCGGGAGCAATGAGCAGTTCTTC. Translating it yields CASRARGSGSNEQFF.